Below, 14 T cell receptor beta chains from the same sample are listed, as sequenced in a study of blood T cell repertoires in COVID-19. Data came from immunoSEQ multiplex PCR; TCRdb stores just in-frame clones and leaves some out. The sample includes 130,000 to 150,000 clones, roughly 89% seen only once; the top ten take around 1.5%. The sequenced material came from peripheral blood. These receptors were obtained from a human donor in a cohort sampled during active COVID-19.

This sequence joins TRBV5-8 and TRBJ2-1; a possible D gene is TRBD2 (6 bases). The V and J ends lost 4 bases and 2 bases respectively, with 13 bases between them. This CDR3 is built from 15 residues. Germline V lookup: CDR1 SGHTS, CDR2 YDEGEE. Here the CDR3 DNA reads TGTGCCAGCAGCGTGGGAAGGACTACCTACAATGAGCAGTTCTTC. The encoded protein is CASSVGRTTYNEQFF.

V is TRBV13 and J is TRBJ2-1, with TRBD2 matching over 10 bases. Germline trimming cut 0 bases from V and 7 bases from J; bases unmatched to any gene: 9. Germline V CDR1 and CDR2: PRHDT, FYEKMQ (reference sequence). This CDR3 region has 17 residues. The CDR3 DNA reads TGTGCCAGCAGCTTAGGACCCAGCGGGGGGGCCAGGAATGAGCAGTTCTTC. It is translated as CASSLGPSGGARNEQFF.

The chain recombines TRBV27 with TRBJ2-7, with 9 bases fitting TRBD1. Germline V lookup: CDR1 MNHEY, CDR2 SMNVEV (reference sequence). J was trimmed by 1 base and V by 5 bases; bases with no gene match: 6. This CDR3 contains 15 residues. The CDR3 is CASSLNRGPSYEQYF. In nucleotides, the CDR3 is TGTGCCAGCAGTCTCAACAGGGGGCCATCCTACGAGCAGTACTTC.

The V and J genes are TRBV7-8 and TRBJ1-6; unclear D gene. V was clipped by 5 bases and J by 0 bases, with 8 bases between them. CDR1 is SGHVS and CDR2 is FQNEAQ in the germline V gene. This CDR3 is 15 amino acids long. The CDR3 DNA is TGTGCCAGCAGCATGGGCCTCTCCTATAATTCACCCCTCCACTTT. It encodes CASSMGLSYNSPLHF.

The gene calls are TRBV28 and TRBJ1-3, with D hard to call. The CDR3 has 14 residues. Germline V gives CDR1 MDHEN, CDR2 SYDVKM. V lost 7 bases and J 0 bases, leaving 10 bases between the germline ends. The CDR3 DNA follows: TGTGCCAGCAAAAGCCGCGACTCTGGAAACACCATATATTTT. Translating it yields CASKSRDSGNTIYF.

The V gene is TRBV29-1, the J gene TRBJ2-1; D ambiguous. The germline V gene encodes CDR1 SQVTM and CDR2 ANQGSEA. This CDR3 is 15 amino acids long. Trimming shortened V by 0 bases and J by 0 bases, and 9 bases separated the two germline ends. The CDR3 spells CSVEDLVSSYNEQFF. As DNA, the CDR3 is TGCAGCGTTGAAGATTTGGTGAGCTCCTACAATGAGCAGTTCTTC.

The chain carries TRBV5-1 and TRBJ2-6; D may be TRBD2 (6 bases). V was cut by 1 base and J by 2 bases, with 13 bases left in between. The CDR3 loop spans 17 amino acids. CDR1 is SGHRS and CDR2 is YFSETQ in the germline V gene. The CDR3 nucleotides are TGCGCCAGCAGCTTGTCTATCGGGGGAACTGGGGCCAACGTCCTGACTTTC. This gives the protein CASSLSIGGTGANVLTF.

The chain is built from TRBV6-6 and TRBJ1-5; no clear D gene. CDR3 length: 13 residues. Trimming removed 2 bases from V and 2 bases from J, with 4 bases in between. In germline, CDR1 is MNHNY, CDR2 SVGAGI (reference sequence). The CDR3: CASSYRGNQPQHF. CDR3 bases: TGTGCCAGCAGTTACCGGGGCAATCAGCCCCAGCATTTT.

The chain has TRBV7-3 and TRBJ1-1; D is undetermined. Germline loops: CDR1 SGHTA, CDR2 FQGTGA. V shed 1 base and J shed 2 bases, with 8 bases lying between them. This CDR3 spans 14 amino acids. The CDR3 loop is CASSLMSSNTEAFF. The CDR3 DNA reads TGTGCCAGCAGCTTAATGTCCAGTAACACTGAAGCTTTCTTT.

The V call is TRBV2, the J call TRBJ2-2; D ambiguous. Germline V gene sequence: CDR1 SNHLY, CDR2 FYNNEI. This CDR3 spans 14 amino acids. V lost 6 bases and J 2 bases, leaving 10 bases between the germline ends. The CDR3 sequence: CASRNRPNTGELFF. The CDR3 DNA reads TGTGCCAGCAGGAACAGACCTAACACCGGGGAGCTGTTTTTT. Together with reference TRBV2 and TRBJ2-2, the CDR3 gives the full variable domain: EPEVTQTPSHQVTQMGQEVILRCVPISNHLYFYWYRQILGQKVEFLVSFYNNEISEKSEIFDDQFSVERPDGSNFTLKIRSTKLEDSAMYFCASRNRPNTGELFFGEGSRLTVL.

The chain has TRBV4-1 and TRBJ2-1; perhaps TRBD1 as D (5 bases). This CDR3 region has 15 residues. Trimming removed 2 bases from V and 0 bases from J, with 8 bases in between. Germline CDR1 reads MGHRA; CDR2 reads YSYEKL. DNA for the CDR3: TGCGCCAGCAGCCAAAGACAGAGCTCCTACAATGAGCAGTTCTTC. Translating gives CASSQRQSSYNEQFF.

The V and J genes are TRBV7-9 and TRBJ2-1; 10 bases line up with TRBD1. The trim removed 6 bases at V and 8 bases at J, leaving 7 bases unmatched. Germline CDR1 is SEHNR and CDR2 is FQNEAQ (reference sequence). CDR3 length equals 14 residues. CDR3 in DNA: TGTGCCAGCAGAAGATTCGACAGGGGGCATGAGCAGTTCTTC. Amino acid sequence: CASRRFDRGHEQFF.

This chain connects TRBV19 to TRBJ1-3; the D is unclear. Germline V gene sequence: CDR1 LNHDA, CDR2 SQIVND (reference sequence). The germline V and J ends were trimmed by 0 bases and 2 bases, with 2 bases remaining between them. This CDR3 is 13 amino acids long. This chain's CDR3 is CASSIDAGNTIYF. The DNA for the CDR3 is TGTGCCAGTAGTATAGACGCTGGAAACACCATATATTTT.

The chain joins TRBV19 to TRBJ2-4; D uncertain. In germline, CDR1 is LNHDA, CDR2 SQIVND (reference sequence). The CDR3 runs 15 residues. Trimming left V 2 bases short and J 0 bases short, with 8 bases between. CDR3 in amino acids: CASSIRYLAKNIQYF. The DNA for the CDR3 is TGTGCCAGTAGTATACGGTATCTAGCCAAAAACATTCAGTACTTC.